These 28 T cell receptor beta chains share one sample of origin, sequenced in a study of control samples from healthy donors and cancer patients (TCRdb year 2020). The library was generated by the immunoSEQ multiplex PCR assay. TCRdb obtained this table from immuneACCESS and retained in-frame rearrangements with V and J assigned. These tables miss some clones; where compared with another copy, unresolved V genes account for less than half of the shortfall, and the remainder is unexplained. The table for this sample lists around 140,000 clones; 85% to 95% of them were counted only once. In total, the top ten clones hold about an eighth of the sample. Sequenced sample: blood. Receptors originate from a middle-aged man in good health.

This rearrangement joins TRBV6-4 to TRBJ1-4; D uncertain. This CDR3 is built from 15 residues. V lost 5 bases and J 0 bases, leaving 10 bases between the germline ends. CDR1 MRHNA and CDR2 SNTAGT come from the germline V gene. The CDR3 sequence is CASSLTPATNEKLFF. The CDR3 nucleotides are TGTGCCAGCAGTTTGACACCCGCAACTAATGAAAAACTGTTTTTT.

The chain couples TRBV19 to TRBJ1-5, with D perhaps matching TRBD1 (5 bases). Trimming removed 7 bases from V and 9 bases from J, with 28 bases in between. The CDR3 covers 17 residues. From germline, CDR1 is LNHDA and CDR2 SQIVND (reference sequence). This CDR3 reads CASNTLLRDEISPPQHF. The CDR3 DNA sequence: TGTGCCAGTAACACCCTTCTTAGGGACGAAATCAGCCCGCCCCAGCATTTT.

This chain uses TRBV13 with TRBJ2-5; no definite D call. Per germline, CDR1 PRHDT and CDR2 FYEKMQ (reference sequence). This CDR3 is built from 13 residues. Deletions cut 3 bases from V and 2 bases from J, with 7 bases between. CDR3 nucleotides: TGTGCCAGCAGCTTCATTACTCAAGAGACCCAGTACTTC. Translation gives CASSFITQETQYF.

The V gene is TRBV6-1, the J gene TRBJ1-6; no clear D. This CDR3 is built from 17 residues. In germline, CDR1 is MNHNS, CDR2 SASEGT. V lost 2 bases and J lost 0, with 11 bases in between. This chain's CDR3 is CASSESRGSSYNSPLHF. For the CDR3, the DNA is TGTGCCAGCAGTGAATCGCGGGGAAGCTCCTATAATTCACCCCTCCACTTT.

V and J are TRBV14 and TRBJ2-5; TRBD2 might be the D (7 bases). The germline CDR1 and CDR2 sequences are SGHDN and FVKESK. The CDR3 is 16 amino acids. V lost 1 base and J lost 1, with 13 bases in between. CDR3 DNA: TGTGCCAGCAGCCAAGTCGGCGCGGGGGCCCAAGAGACCCAGTACTTC. Protein sequence: CASSQVGAGAQETQYF.

This clone was counted once. The chain uses TRBV6-4 and TRBJ2-3; TRBD2 agrees at 8 bases. In germline, CDR1 is MRHNA, CDR2 SNTAGT. J gave up 4 bases and V 0 bases, and 3 bases lay outside the gene matches. The CDR3 covers 15 residues. The CDR3 nucleotides are TGTGCCAGCAGTGACTCGACGGGGGGGCCAGATACGCAGTATTTT. Encoded protein: CASSDSTGGPDTQYF.

The J gene is TRBJ1-2, the V gene TRBV6-5; possibly TRBD1 for D (6 bases). V was shortened by 6 bases and J by 3 bases, with 11 bases between the two germline ends. There are 13 residues in the CDR3. Germline CDR1 MNHEY, CDR2 SVGAGI. CDR3 sequence (DNA): TGTGCCAGCAGGGACAGCCGGGACTATGGCTACACCTTC. Protein: CASRDSRDYGYTF.

The chain recombines TRBV5-1 with TRBJ1-2, with a weak D call TRBD1 (6 bases). Trimming pared 0 bases from V and 2 bases from J, leaving 11 bases between. The CDR3 runs 15 residues. CDR1 SGHRS and CDR2 YFSETQ come from the germline V gene. CDR3 coding DNA: TGCGCCAGCAGCTTGGGGTCAGGGGTAAACTATGGCTACACCTTC. Amino acids: CASSLGSGVNYGYTF.

This sequence joins TRBV7-8 and TRBJ2-1, with TRBD2 identical over 13 bases. The V segment lost 4 bases and the J segment 1 base; nucleotides outside the gene matches: 1. This CDR3 region has 16 residues. Germline V gives CDR1 SGHVS, CDR2 FQNEAQ. The CDR3 nucleotides are TGTGCCAGCAGCTCGGGACTAGCGGGATCCTACAATGAGCAGTTCTTC. This sequence encodes CASSSGLAGSYNEQFF. The full variable domain, in which reference TRBV7-8 and TRBJ2-1 provide the parts outside the CDR3, is GAGVSQSPRYKVAKRGQDVALRCDPISGHVSLFWYQQALGQGPEFLTYFQNEAQLDKSGLPSDRFFAERPEGSVSTLKIQRTQQEDSAVYLCASSSGLAGSYNEQFFGPGTRLTVL.

This chain connects TRBV11-2 to TRBJ1-1, with D perhaps matching TRBD1 (6 bases). Germline CDR1 is SGHAT and CDR2 is FQNNGV. With 5 bases removed from V and 0 bases from J, the gap between germline ends came to 13 bases. The CDR3 covers 15 residues. The CDR3, as DNA: TGTGCCAGCAGCACCCGAGGGGGTATGAACACTGAAGCTTTCTTT. This encodes CASSTRGGMNTEAFF.

The rearrangement links TRBV15 to TRBJ1-1, with D perhaps TRBD1 (5 bases). Germline values: CDR1 LNHNV, CDR2 YYDKDF (reference sequence). Trimming cost V 0 bases and J 5 bases, with 13 bases left between them. The CDR3 runs 15 residues. In DNA form, the CDR3 reads TGTGCCACCAGCAGAGATAGGCAGGGCGGGACTGAAGCTTTCTTT. This codes for CATSRDRQGGTEAFF.

The V and J genes are TRBV14 and TRBJ1-2; possible D gene TRBD1, 5 bases. Trimming took off 4 bases at V and 5 bases at J, with 23 bases between the two ends. CDR1 and CDR2 (germline): SGHDN, FVKESK. The CDR3 runs to 17 residues. Here the CDR3 reads CASSRIDSPRGDYGYTF. CDR3 sequence (DNA): TGTGCCAGCAGCCGAATAGACAGTCCCCGTGGCGATTATGGCTACACCTTC.

This chain connects TRBV6-6 to TRBJ1-5; D possibly corresponds to TRBD1 (5 bases). Between the trimmed V and J ends, which lost 4 bases and 3 bases, there was a span of 13 bases. The CDR3 loop spans 15 amino acids. From germline, CDR1 is MNHNY and CDR2 SVGAGI (reference sequence). This CDR3 reads CASSSGERDNQPQHF. CDR3 in DNA: TGTGCCAGCAGTTCGGGGGAAAGAGACAATCAGCCCCAGCATTTT.

The chain links TRBV12-3 or TRBV12-4 to TRBJ1-2; the match to TRBD1 covers 7 bases. J lost 6 bases, V lost 6 bases, and 7 bases had no gene match. This CDR3 comprises 13 residues. The CDR3 protein is CASSNTGVHGYTF. The CDR3 DNA reads TGTGCCAGCAGCAATACAGGGGTCCATGGCTACACCTTC.

The chain couples TRBV11-3 to TRBJ2-3; TRBD2 aligns across 9 bases. Germline loops: CDR1 SGHNT, CDR2 YENEEA. After removal of 4 bases from V and 1 base from J, the junction contained 6 bases not matched to a gene. This CDR3 has 16 amino acids. CDR3: CASSSRVAGGTDTQYF. The DNA of the CDR3 is TGTGCCAGCAGCTCCCGGGTAGCGGGGGGCACAGATACGCAGTATTTT.

This clone was found a few times. The chain recombines TRBV11-2 with TRBJ2-5; TRBD2 is a possible D gene (5 bases). V lost 0 bases and J 5 bases, leaving 16 bases between the germline ends. Germline CDR1 SGHAT, CDR2 FQNNGV. The CDR3 totals 16 residues. The CDR3 here is CASSLDLSTTAETQYF. The CDR3 DNA sequence: TGTGCCAGCAGCTTAGATCTTTCGACTACGGCGGAGACCCAGTACTTC.

The rearrangement uses TRBV4-3 and TRBJ2-6; 9 bases are shared with TRBD1. V dropped 1 base and J dropped 0; count of bases not matched to a gene: 7. From germline, CDR1 is LGHNA and CDR2 YSLEER. This CDR3 has 19 residues. The CDR3 protein is CASSQGQGGIGSGANVLTF. The CDR3 bases are TGCGCCAGCAGCCAAGGACAGGGGGGGATCGGCTCTGGGGCCAACGTCCTGACTTTC.

The chain joins TRBV6-4 to TRBJ1-4, with D uncertain. The V and J ends lost 4 bases and 5 bases respectively, with 14 bases between them. From germline, CDR1 is MRHNA and CDR2 SNTAGT. The CDR3 length is 15 residues. The CDR3: CASSGTGVINEKLFF. CDR3 sequence (DNA): TGTGCCAGCAGTGGTACTGGGGTCATAAATGAAAAACTGTTTTTT.

The chain carries TRBV4-1 and TRBJ1-2; no firm D call. The germline gives CDR1 MGHRA, CDR2 YSYEKL. The CDR3 consists of 13 residues. V shed 0 bases and J shed 7 bases, with 9 bases lying between them. CDR3 in amino acids: CASSQDLGFGYTF. In DNA, the CDR3 is TGCGCCAGCAGCCAAGATCTAGGGTTTGGCTACACCTTC.

This chain links TRBV10-3 with TRBJ2-7; 7 positions agree with TRBD2. The CDR3 is 16 residues long. V lost 7 bases and J lost 1; bases outside the gene matches: 13. Germline CDR1 and CDR2: ENHRY and SYGVKD. The CDR3 nucleotides read TGTGCCATCAAGGAGGGAGGGTCTCGAGCGTCCTACGAGCAGTACTTC. Its translation is CAIKEGGSRASYEQYF.

The chain has TRBV5-6 and TRBJ2-7, with D unclear. The CDR3 runs to 16 residues. V lost 7 bases and J lost 1, with 21 bases in between. Germline CDR1 is SGHDT and CDR2 is YYEEEE. The DNA for the CDR3 is TGTGCCAGCTCTCCCCCGGCTGATTGGGGTTCCTACGAGCAGTACTTC. Protein: CASSPPADWGSYEQYF.

J is TRBJ2-7 and V is TRBV7-8; 7 bases fit TRBD2. Germline loops: CDR1 SGHVS, CDR2 FQNEAQ. V shed 0 bases and J 6 bases; nucleotides not matched to a gene: 8. The CDR3 has 15 residues. CDR3 loop: CASSLAGRGKVEQYF. The CDR3 region has the DNA TGTGCCAGCAGCTTAGCTGGGAGGGGAAAGGTCGAGCAGTACTTC.

The chain combines TRBV9 with TRBJ2-5; 8 nucleotides line up with TRBD1. J gave up 4 bases and V 0 bases, and 5 bases lay outside the gene matches. The CDR3 has 15 amino acids. Per the germline V gene, CDR1 is SGDLS and CDR2 is YYNGEE. Here the CDR3 reads CASSVGAGGGETQYF. CDR3 bases: TGTGCCAGCAGCGTAGGGGCAGGGGGCGGAGAGACCCAGTACTTC.

The chain is built from TRBV4-3 and TRBJ1-2; TRBD1 matches at 9 bases. Germline CDR1 LGHNA, CDR2 YSLEER. The CDR3 consists of 14 residues. After removal of 1 base from V and 8 bases from J, the junction contained 5 bases not matched to a gene. The CDR3 DNA sequence: TGCGCCAGCAGCCAAGTCACAGGGGGCGGAGGCTACACCTTC. Protein sequence: CASSQVTGGGGYTF.

The rearrangement joins TRBV3-1 (or the pseudogene TRBV3-2) to TRBJ1-2, with 10 bases fitting TRBD1. The CDR3 consists of 15 residues. With 1 base clipped from V and 5 bases from J, the junction kept 4 bases outside the gene matches. Germline-derived CDR1 and CDR2 are LGHDT and YNNKEL (reference sequence). In nucleotides, the CDR3 is TGTGCCAGCAGCCAAGGACAGGGGGCTGAATATGGCTACACCTTC. It is translated as CASSQGQGAEYGYTF.

The chain combines TRBV5-4 with TRBJ2-5, with 9 positions matching TRBD1. J gave up 1 base and V 4 bases, and 8 bases lay outside the gene matches. Germline-derived CDR1 and CDR2 are SGHNT and YYREEE (reference sequence). This CDR3 has 16 amino acids. The CDR3 DNA sequence: TGTGCCAGCAGCCCAGTGACAGGGGGTGGCCAAGAGACCCAGTACTTC. Encoded protein: CASSPVTGGGQETQYF.

The chain recombines TRBV5-1 with TRBJ1-2; D unresolved. Trimming stripped 4 bases from V and 1 base from J, with 11 bases between. The CDR3 loop spans 14 amino acids. CDR1 is SGHRS and CDR2 is YFSETQ in the germline V gene. The CDR3 protein is CASSPRTDNYGYTF. In DNA, the CDR3 is TGCGCCAGCAGCCCCCGGACGGATAACTATGGCTACACCTTC.

For the CDR3, the DNA is TGTGCCAGCAGGCCTGGGGGCGCCGAAAAACTGTTTTTT. Protein sequence: CASRPGGAEKLFF. The rearrangement uses TRBV6-2 or TRBV6-3 and TRBJ1-4, with D maybe TRBD1 (6 bases). Trimming pared 6 bases from V and 8 bases from J, leaving 13 bases between. The CDR3 is made up of 13 amino acids. Germline V gene sequence: CDR1 MNHEY, CDR2 SVGEGT.